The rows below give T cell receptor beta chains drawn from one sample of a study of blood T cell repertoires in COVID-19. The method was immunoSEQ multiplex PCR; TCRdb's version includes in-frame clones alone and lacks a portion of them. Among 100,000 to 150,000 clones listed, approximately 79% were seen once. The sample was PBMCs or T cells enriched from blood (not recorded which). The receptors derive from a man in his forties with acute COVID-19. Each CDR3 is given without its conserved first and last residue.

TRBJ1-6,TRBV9,ASSVGEGSNSPLH
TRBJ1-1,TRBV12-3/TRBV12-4,ASRLGGTGAF
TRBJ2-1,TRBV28,ASITSGGGTYNEQF
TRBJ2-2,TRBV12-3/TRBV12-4,ASSHRVEELF
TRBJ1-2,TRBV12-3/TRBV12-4,ASSSGTGDDT
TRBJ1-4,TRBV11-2,ASSLGQTNEKLF
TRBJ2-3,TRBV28,ASSLSGSTDTQY
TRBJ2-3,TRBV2,ASSGTGVSTDTQY
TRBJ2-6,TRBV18,ASSPLGANVLT
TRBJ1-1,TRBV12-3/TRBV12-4,ASSFNGATEAF
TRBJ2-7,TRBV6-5,ASSQTVTYEQY
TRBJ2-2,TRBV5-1,ASSSSSGGVSGELF
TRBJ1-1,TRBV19,ASRGGARTEAF
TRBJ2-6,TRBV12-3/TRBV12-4,ASRRAGANVLT
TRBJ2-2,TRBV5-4,ASSLAAGSLNTGELF
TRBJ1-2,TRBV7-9,ASSLGTANYGYT
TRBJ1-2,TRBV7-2,ASSADGQGGYT
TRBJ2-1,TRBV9,ASSVEWTSIEQF
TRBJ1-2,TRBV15,ATSRDEEEGYGYT
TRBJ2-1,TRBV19,ASTGLAKYNEQF
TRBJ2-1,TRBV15,ATSRDRGSGDLSSYNEQF
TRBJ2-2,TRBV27,ASSFLFGTGPTGELF
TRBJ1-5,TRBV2,ASGDRGANQPQH
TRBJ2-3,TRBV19,ASSPPGLAGHTDTQY
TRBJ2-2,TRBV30,AWSVLGGPTGELF
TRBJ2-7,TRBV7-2,ASSSGQGAVYEQY
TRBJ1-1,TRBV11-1,ASSYGQGGTEAF
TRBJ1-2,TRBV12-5,ASGLVRSRDYGYT
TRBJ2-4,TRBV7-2,ASSLARTSGGASIQY
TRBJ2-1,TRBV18,ASSPRAASSYNEQF
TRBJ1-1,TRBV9,ASREVLTLVDRVGEAF
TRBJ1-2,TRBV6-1,ASSEMQGMANYGYT
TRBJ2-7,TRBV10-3,ATKGLEPYEQY
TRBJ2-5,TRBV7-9,ASFGLGGEETQY
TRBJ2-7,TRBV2,ATQGQRAREQY
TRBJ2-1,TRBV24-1,ATSDSGLAGKYEQF
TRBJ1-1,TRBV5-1,ASSHRSSNTEAF
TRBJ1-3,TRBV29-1,SVVTGVSGNTIY
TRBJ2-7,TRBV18,ASSLTTGFDDEQY
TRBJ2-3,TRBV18,ASSPQGETQY
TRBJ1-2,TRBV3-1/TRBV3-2,ASSQENGRTYGYT
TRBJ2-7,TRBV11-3,ASSNSPPGEQY
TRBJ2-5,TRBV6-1,ASSETAGGETQY
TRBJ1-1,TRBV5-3,ARSRLGEGTEAF
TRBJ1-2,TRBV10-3,AIGGDYGYT
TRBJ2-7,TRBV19,ASSPGTGATYEQY
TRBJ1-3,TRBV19,ASIPQGKNTIY